This T cell receptor beta chain was identified in a study of blood T cell repertoires in COVID-19. Symptom resolution, clearance, or two negative PCRs marked donors in Cohort 3 as recovered. TCRdb's copy holds only in-frame clones and misses some; the assay was immunoSEQ multiplex PCR. The sample has hundreds of thousands of clones, more than 75% seen once; the top ten hold around 1.7%. Remarks on this clone: At one of its ends the junction is not consistent with the germline gene, which may arise from a read error.

The sample taken for sequencing was PBMCs or T cells enriched from blood (not recorded which). This sequence was found in a man in his forties or fifties who had recovered from COVID-19.

The CDR3 coding sequence is TGTGCCAGCACCGAGGCTGACTCCTTC. It is translated as CASTEADSF. The chain is built from TRBV6-4 and TRBJ2-7; D not resolved. The CDR3 is 9 residues long. CDR1 and CDR2 (germline): MRHNA, SNTAGT.